This T cell receptor beta chain was recorded in a study of T cell responses to AZD1222 COVID-19 vaccine. Libraries were prepared by immunoSEQ multiplex PCR; TCRdb keeps only in-frame clonotypes and omits some of them. The sample has more than 95,000 clones, over 90% seen once. This TCR was sampled from an adult in good health. The starting material was peripheral blood, obtained on day 0 of AZD1222 vaccination.

Here the CDR3 reads CASSSSQGNEQFF. The DNA of the CDR3 is TGTGCCAGCAGCTCATCTCAGGGCAATGAGCAGTTCTTC. The V gene is TRBV11-2, the J gene TRBJ2-1; tentative D call: TRBD1 (5 bases). With 4 bases removed from V and 6 bases from J, the gap between germline ends came to 10 bases. The CDR3 totals 13 residues. Germline V gene sequence: CDR1 SGHAT, CDR2 FQNNGV.